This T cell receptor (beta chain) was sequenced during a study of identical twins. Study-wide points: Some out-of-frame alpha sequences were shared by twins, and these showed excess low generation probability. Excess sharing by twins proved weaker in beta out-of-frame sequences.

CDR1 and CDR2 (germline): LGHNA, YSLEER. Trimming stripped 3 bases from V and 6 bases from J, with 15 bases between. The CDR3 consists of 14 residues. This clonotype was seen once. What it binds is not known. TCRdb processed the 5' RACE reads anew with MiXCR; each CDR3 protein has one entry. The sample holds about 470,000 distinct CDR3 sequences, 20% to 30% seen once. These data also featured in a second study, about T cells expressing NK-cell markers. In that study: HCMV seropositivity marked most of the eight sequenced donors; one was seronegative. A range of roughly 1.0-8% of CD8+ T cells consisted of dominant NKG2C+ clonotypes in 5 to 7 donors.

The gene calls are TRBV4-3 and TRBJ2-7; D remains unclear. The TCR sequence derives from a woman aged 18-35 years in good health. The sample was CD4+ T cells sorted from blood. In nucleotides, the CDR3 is TGCGCCAGCAGCCAGTTGGTAGGCCCGGTCGAGCAGTACTTC. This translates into CASSQLVGPVEQYF.